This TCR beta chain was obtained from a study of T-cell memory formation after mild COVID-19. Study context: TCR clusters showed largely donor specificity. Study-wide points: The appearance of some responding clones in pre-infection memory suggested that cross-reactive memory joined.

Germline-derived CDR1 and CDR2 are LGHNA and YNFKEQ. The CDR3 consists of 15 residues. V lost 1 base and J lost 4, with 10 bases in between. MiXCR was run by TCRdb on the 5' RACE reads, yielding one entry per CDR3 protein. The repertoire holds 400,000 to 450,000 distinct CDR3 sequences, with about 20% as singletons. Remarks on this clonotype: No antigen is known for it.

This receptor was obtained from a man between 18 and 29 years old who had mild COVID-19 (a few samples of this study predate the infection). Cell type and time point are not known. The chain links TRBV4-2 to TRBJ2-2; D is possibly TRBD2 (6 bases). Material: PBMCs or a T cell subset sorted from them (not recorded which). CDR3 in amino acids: CASSQAGVLTGELFF. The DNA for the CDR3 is TGTGCCAGCAGCCAAGCGGGGGTGCTCACCGGGGAGCTGTTTTTT.